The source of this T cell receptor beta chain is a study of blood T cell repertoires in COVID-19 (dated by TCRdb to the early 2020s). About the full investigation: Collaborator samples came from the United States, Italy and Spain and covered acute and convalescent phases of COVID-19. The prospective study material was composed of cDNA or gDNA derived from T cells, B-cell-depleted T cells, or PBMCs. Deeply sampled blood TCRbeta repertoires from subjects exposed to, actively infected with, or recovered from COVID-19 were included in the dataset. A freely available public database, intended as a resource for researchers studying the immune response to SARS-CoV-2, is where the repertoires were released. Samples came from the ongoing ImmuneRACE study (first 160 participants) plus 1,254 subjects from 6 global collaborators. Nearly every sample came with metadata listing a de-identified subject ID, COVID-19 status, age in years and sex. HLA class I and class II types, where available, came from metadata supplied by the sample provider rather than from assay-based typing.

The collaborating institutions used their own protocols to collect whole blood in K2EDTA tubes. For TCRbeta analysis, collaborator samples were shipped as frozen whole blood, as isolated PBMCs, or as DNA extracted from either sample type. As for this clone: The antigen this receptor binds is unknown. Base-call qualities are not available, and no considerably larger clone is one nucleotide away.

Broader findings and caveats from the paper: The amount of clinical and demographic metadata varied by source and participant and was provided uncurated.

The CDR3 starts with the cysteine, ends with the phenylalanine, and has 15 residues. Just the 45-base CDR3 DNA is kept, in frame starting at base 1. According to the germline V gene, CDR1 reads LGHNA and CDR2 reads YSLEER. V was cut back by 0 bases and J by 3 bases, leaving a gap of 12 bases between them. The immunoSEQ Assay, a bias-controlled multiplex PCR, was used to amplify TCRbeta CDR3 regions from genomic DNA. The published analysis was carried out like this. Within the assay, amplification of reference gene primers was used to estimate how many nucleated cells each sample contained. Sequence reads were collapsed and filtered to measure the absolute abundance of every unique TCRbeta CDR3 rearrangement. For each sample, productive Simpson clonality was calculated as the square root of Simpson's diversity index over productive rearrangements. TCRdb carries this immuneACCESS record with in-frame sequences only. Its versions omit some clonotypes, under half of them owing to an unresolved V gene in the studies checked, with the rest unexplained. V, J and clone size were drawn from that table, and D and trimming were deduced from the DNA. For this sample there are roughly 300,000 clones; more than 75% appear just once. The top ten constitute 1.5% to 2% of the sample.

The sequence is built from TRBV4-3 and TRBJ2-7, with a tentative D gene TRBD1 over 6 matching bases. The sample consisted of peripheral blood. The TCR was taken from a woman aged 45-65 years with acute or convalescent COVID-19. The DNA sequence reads TGCGCCAGCAGCCAAGATAAAGGCAGGGGCTACGAGCAGTACTTC. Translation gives CASSQDKGRGYEQYF.